A single sample is the source of the 13 T cell receptor beta chains below, sequenced in a study of OX40 agonist ivuxolimab in advanced cancers. Clones were read by immunoSEQ multiplex PCR, and TCRdb kept only the in-frame ones, dropping some. The sample contains more than 20,000 clones, 86% of which appear only once. The source was CD4+ or CD8+ T cells sorted from blood, collected in a trial of the OX40 agonist ivuxolimab. These receptors all stem from an adult with an advanced solid tumor such as melanoma, head and neck, liver or kidney cancer.

V and J are TRBV11-2 and TRBJ2-1; 10 bases are shared with TRBD2. The CDR3 covers 16 residues. Germline CDR1 reads SGHAT; CDR2 reads FQNNGV. J was trimmed by 7 bases and V by 4 bases; bases with no gene match: 10. CDR3 sequence: CASSSLLAGVWNEQFF. For the CDR3, the DNA is TGTGCCAGCAGCTCCCTTCTAGCGGGGGTGTGGAATGAGCAGTTCTTC.

The V call is TRBV9, the J call TRBJ2-5; TRBD2 agrees at 8 bases. Germline V gene data show CDR1 as SGDLS and CDR2 as YYNGEE. V lost 3 bases and J lost 5; bases outside the gene matches: 6. The CDR3 loop spans 14 amino acids. The CDR3 region is CASSGFSGGETQYF. The CDR3, as DNA: TGTGCCAGCAGCGGTTTTTCGGGAGGGGAGACCCAGTACTTC. Combining the CDR3 with reference TRBV9 and TRBJ2-5 gives the whole variable domain DSGVTQTPKHLITATGQRVTLRCSPRSGDLSVYWYQQSLDQGLQFLIQYYNGEERAKGNILERFSAQQFPDLHSELNLSSLELGDSALYFCASSGFSGGETQYFGPGTRLLVL.

This chain connects TRBV6-6 to TRBJ2-2, with D unclear. CDR3 size: 13 residues. Trimming left V 8 bases short and J 5 bases short, with 12 bases between. The germline gives CDR1 MNHNY, CDR2 SVGAGI (reference sequence). The CDR3 region is CASPSVKTGELFF. CDR3 bases: TGTGCCAGCCCCTCCGTAAAGACCGGGGAGCTGTTTTTT.

This sequence joins TRBV9 and TRBJ1-1, with D perhaps TRBD1 (5 bases). Trimming shortened V by 0 bases and J by 11 bases, and 14 bases separated the two germline ends. The CDR3 extends over 13 amino acids. Germline values: CDR1 SGDLS, CDR2 YYNGEE. CDR3 DNA: TGTGCCAGCAGCGTAGAGGGAAGGGGCCTTGCTTTCTTT. It is translated as CASSVEGRGLAFF. The variable domain in full, with the rest retrieved from reference TRBV9 and TRBJ1-1, is DSGVTQTPKHLITATGQRVTLRCSPRSGDLSVYWYQQSLDQGLQFLIQYYNGEERAKGNILERFSAQQFPDLHSELNLSSLELGDSALYFCASSVEGRGLAFFGQGTRLTVV.

The chain combines TRBV19 with TRBJ1-1; D not certain. The CDR3 spans 12 residues. V was shortened by 3 bases and J by 7 bases, with 9 bases between the two germline ends. Germline CDR1 LNHDA, CDR2 SQIVND (reference sequence). The CDR3 region is CASSISSGEAFF. CDR3 DNA sequence: TGTGCCAGTAGTATCTCAAGCGGTGAAGCTTTCTTT.

J is TRBJ1-1 and V is TRBV29-1; D possibly corresponds to TRBD1 (5 bases). The CDR3 contains 15 residues. Trimming cost V 2 bases and J 4 bases, with 17 bases left between them. Germline assignment: CDR1 SQVTM and CDR2 ANQGSEA. The DNA for the CDR3 is TGCAGCGTTGAATGGGGACGGGGGAAGAGCACTGAAGCTTTCTTT. As protein: CSVEWGRGKSTEAFF.

The genes are TRBV7-6 and TRBJ2-2; D might be TRBD2 (5 bases). The V gene's germline CDR1 is SGHVS and CDR2 FNYEAQ. The CDR3 has 15 residues. Between the trimmed V and J ends, which lost 1 base and 7 bases, there was a span of 13 bases. As DNA, the CDR3 is TGTGCCAGCAGCTTAGAGAGTAGCGCAAACGGGGAGCTGTTTTTT. This encodes CASSLESSANGELFF.

The rearrangement uses TRBV6-6 and TRBJ2-4; 7 bases align to TRBD1. The trim removed 2 bases at V and 0 bases at J, leaving 4 bases unmatched. CDR1 and CDR2 from the germline V gene are MNHNY and SVGAGI (reference sequence). The length of the CDR3 is 16 residues. The CDR3 DNA follows: TGTGCCAGCAGTTACCCCGGACAGGTAGCCAAAAACATTCAGTACTTC. Residues: CASSYPGQVAKNIQYF.

The chain couples TRBV27 to TRBJ1-3; D remains unclear. Trimming removed 4 bases from V and 3 bases from J, with 10 bases in between. Germline assignment: CDR1 MNHEY and CDR2 SMNVEV (reference sequence). This CDR3 comprises 14 residues. The CDR3 sequence: CASSSIGSGNTIYF. DNA for the CDR3: TGTGCCAGCAGTTCAATAGGGAGTGGAAACACCATATATTTT.

Only a few counts were recorded for this clone. The V call is TRBV6-6, the J call TRBJ1-5; no definite D call. CDR3 length equals 15 residues. Trimming removed 0 bases at V and 5 bases at J, with 11 bases between. Germline V CDR1 and CDR2: MNHNY, SVGAGI (reference sequence). The CDR3 loop is CASSYSSGEDQPQHF. In DNA form, the CDR3 reads TGTGCCAGCAGTTACTCGAGTGGGGAGGATCAGCCCCAGCATTTT.

This chain's CDR3 is CASSQGPLEAFF. Here the CDR3 DNA reads TGTGCCAGCAGCCAAGGTCCGCTTGAAGCTTTCTTT. V usage is TRBV14 and J usage is TRBJ1-1; D gene uncertain. The CDR3 has 12 residues. Trimming took 1 base from V and 7 from J, leaving 7 bases between them. Germline CDR1 reads SGHDN; CDR2 reads FVKESK.

The chain couples TRBV28 to TRBJ2-5; the D is unclear. The V and J ends lost 2 bases and 5 bases respectively, with 3 bases between them. CDR3 length: 11 amino acids. Germline V lookup: CDR1 MDHEN, CDR2 SYDVKM. CDR3 amino acids: CASSLVETQYF. Written as DNA, the CDR3 is TGTGCCAGCAGTTTAGTGGAGACCCAGTACTTC.

The table lists this clone with a few counts. CDR3 region: CASYWAAQAFF. In DNA, the CDR3 is TGTGCCAGTTATTGGGCAGCTCAAGCTTTCTTT. This chain uses TRBV19 with TRBJ1-1; D is uncertain. The CDR3 spans 11 residues. The ends were cut back, 8 bases at V and 9 bases at J, with 13 bases in the middle. Germline V gene lookup returns CDR1 LNHDA and CDR2 SQIVND (reference sequence).